The 20 T cell receptor beta chains given below trace back to one sample, sequenced in a study of metastatic and nonmetastatic thyroid tumors. Using MiXCR, TCRdb reanalyzed the PCR reads. Of about 40,000 clones listed, approximately 10% were seen once; the top ten hold roughly 25%. Thyroid surgery was performed in patients who had received no treatment beforehand. The sample taken for sequencing was blood. Receptors were obtained from a female donor with papillary thyroid cancer or a benign thyroid nodule (not recorded which). Some clones in this sample may be carry-over from other donors' samples.

This clone was recorded at least ten times. The gene calls are TRBV19 and TRBJ2-5; possibly TRBD2 for D (5 bases). Per the germline V gene, CDR1 is LNHDA and CDR2 is SQIVND (reference sequence). Trimming took 3 bases from V and 0 from J, leaving 8 bases between them. The CDR3 is 14 residues long. CDR3 sequence (DNA): TGTGCCAGTAGTATGAGAGCGGACCAAGAGACCCAGTACTTC. It translates to CASSMRADQETQYF.

This clone occurred many times. The CDR3 coding sequence is TGTGCCAGCGCAGGGACTAGCGGGAGGGCACAGGACGAGCAGTACTTC. This sequence encodes CASAGTSGRAQDEQYF. This rearrangement joins TRBV6-2 or TRBV6-3 to TRBJ2-7, with TRBD2 identical over 16 bases. V lost 8 bases to trimming and J lost 5 bases; unmatched junction nucleotides: 9. CDR3 length: 16 amino acids. Germline V gene data show CDR1 as MNHEY and CDR2 as SVGEGT.

This clone occurred many times. The V call is TRBV11-2, the J call TRBJ2-3; 8 bases align to TRBD1. Trimming cost V 4 bases and J 2 bases; bases outside gene matches: 5. The CDR3 is made up of 15 amino acids. The V gene's germline CDR1 is SGHAT and CDR2 FQNNGV. In DNA form, the CDR3 reads TGTGCCAGCAGCTCTGGACAGGGACACACAGATACGCAGTATTTT. This translates into CASSSGQGHTDTQYF.

Many counts were recorded for this clone. Other DNA sequences from this sample encode an identical CDR3 as well. The J gene is TRBJ2-1, the V gene TRBV3-1; D is unresolved. The CDR3 is made up of 15 amino acids. Germline CDR1 and CDR2: LGHDT and YNNKEL (reference sequence). V lost 1 base and J 5 bases, leaving 12 bases between the germline ends. Here the CDR3 DNA reads TGTGCCAGCAGCCAAGGGTGGGGATTGAACAATGAGCAGTTCTTC. Translating it yields CASSQGWGLNNEQFF.

This clone was recorded many times. The chain carries TRBV5-4 and TRBJ2-3, with TRBD2 matching over 8 bases. The trim removed 4 bases at V and 3 bases at J, leaving 7 bases unmatched. Germline loops: CDR1 SGHNT, CDR2 YYREEE (reference sequence). CDR3 size: 15 residues. CDR3 sequence (DNA): TGTGCCAGCAGCCGATTTCTAGCGGGTACAGATACGCAGTATTTT. It translates to CASSRFLAGTDTQYF.

The chain combines TRBV11-3 with TRBJ2-1, with unresolved D. This CDR3 spans 10 amino acids. Germline V gene lookup returns CDR1 SGHNT and CDR2 YENEEA. V was trimmed by 3 bases and J by 8 bases, leaving 2 bases between them. CDR3 in DNA: TGTGCCAGCAGCTTCCATGAGCAGTTCTTC. Translating gives CASSFHEQFF.

This clone was recorded at least ten times. The chain links TRBV12-3 or TRBV12-4 to TRBJ1-1; possible D gene TRBD1, 6 bases. The length of the CDR3 is 15 residues. Trimming shortened V by 5 bases and J by 1 base, and 14 bases separated the two germline ends. The CDR3 bases are TGTGCCAGCAGTCACCGAGGGGGATGGAACACTGAAGCTTTCTTT. Translation: CASSHRGGWNTEAFF.

This clone was seen at least ten times. The chain has TRBV20-1 and TRBJ2-5, with 7 bases that match TRBD2. The CDR3 has 15 residues. With 3 bases clipped from V and 2 bases from J, the junction kept 9 bases outside the gene matches. Germline V lookup: CDR1 DFQATT, CDR2 SNEGSKA (reference sequence). In DNA form, the CDR3 reads TGCAGTGCTAGGCCCTGGGGAGGGTCTCAAGAGACCCAGTACTTC. This codes for CSARPWGGSQETQYF.

This clone was seen at least ten times. The rearrangement uses TRBV18 and TRBJ1-1; 8 positions match TRBD1. The trim removed 8 bases at V and 5 bases at J, leaving 7 bases unmatched. The germline CDR1 and CDR2 sequences are KGHSH and LQKENI. The CDR3 spans 13 residues. This chain's CDR3 is CASTTGVGTEAFF. CDR3 bases: TGTGCCAGCACGACAGGGGTCGGAACTGAAGCTTTCTTT.

Note on this clone: A much larger clone sits a single nucleotide away, making a read error possible. The V call is TRBV4-3, the J call TRBJ2-3; TRBD2 aligns across 10 bases. V was pared by 1 base and J by 2 bases, with 3 bases of the junction left unmatched. CDR1 and CDR2 (germline): LGHNA, YSLEER. This CDR3 is built from 16 residues. CDR3 protein: CASSQGLAGNTDTQYF. The CDR3 DNA follows: TGCGCCAGCAGCCAAGGACTAGCGGGCAACACAGATACGCAGTATTTT.

This clone was seen many times. V and J are TRBV30 and TRBJ2-3, with TRBD1 matching over 7 bases. In germline, CDR1 is GTSNPN, CDR2 SVGIG (reference sequence). The CDR3 totals 14 residues. V lost 6 bases, J lost 4 bases, and 10 bases stayed unmatched. DNA of the CDR3: TGTGCCTGCATACAGGGGATTCAGGCAGATACGCAGTATTTT. This sequence encodes CACIQGIQADTQYF.

This clone appeared many times. The chain uses TRBV12-3 or TRBV12-4 and TRBJ1-4; 9 bases align to TRBD1. There are 12 residues in the CDR3. J gave up 8 bases and V 7 bases, and 2 bases lay outside the gene matches. The CDR3 region has the DNA TGTGCCAGCAAGACAGGGGGGGAAAAACTGTTTTTT. Translating it yields CASKTGGEKLFF.

This clone came up many times. This rearrangement joins TRBV9 to TRBJ2-2, with D perhaps matching TRBD1 or TRBD2 (5 bases each). CDR3 length equals 16 residues. From germline, CDR1 is SGDLS and CDR2 YYNGEE. V was clipped by 1 base and J by 4 bases, with 14 bases between them. CDR3 sequence reads: CASSVRRGAGTGELFF. CDR3 coding DNA: TGTGCCAGCAGCGTACGAAGGGGCGCGGGCACCGGGGAGCTGTTTTTT. The full variable domain, completed using reference TRBV9 and TRBJ2-2, is DSGVTQTPKHLITATGQRVTLRCSPRSGDLSVYWYQQSLDQGLQFLIQYYNGEERAKGNILERFSAQQFPDLHSELNLSSLELGDSALYFCASSVRRGAGTGELFFGEGSRLTVL.

This clone was picked up many times. This chain connects TRBV18 to TRBJ1-2, with D maybe TRBD1 (6 bases). Germline V lookup: CDR1 KGHSH, CDR2 LQKENI. The CDR3 contains 15 residues. Trimming took 2 bases from V and 8 from J, leaving 18 bases between them. CDR3 DNA sequence: TGTGCCAGCTCACCATCCCCATCGACAGGCAGCGGCTACACCTTC. Its translation: CASSPSPSTGSGYTF.

At least ten counts were recorded for this clone. The gene calls are TRBV6-2 or TRBV6-3 and TRBJ2-1; 7 bases agree with TRBD2. CDR1 and CDR2 from the germline V gene are MNHEY and SVGEGT. There are 15 residues in the CDR3. The V segment lost 4 bases and the J segment 0 bases; nucleotides outside the gene matches: 3. The CDR3 DNA reads as TGTGCCAGCAGTTCACTAGCGAGCTCCTACAATGAGCAGTTCTTC. Residues: CASSSLASSYNEQFF.

In this sample, this clone turned up many times. This chain links TRBV6-4 with TRBJ2-3; unclear D gene. Germline CDR1 MRHNA, CDR2 SNTAGT. Trimming left V 5 bases short and J 2 bases short, with 14 bases between. There are 15 residues in the CDR3. CDR3 protein: CASSTSGYSTDTQYF. The CDR3 region has the DNA TGTGCCAGCAGTACCTCGGGCTATTCCACAGATACGCAGTATTTT.

In this sample, this clone turned up many times. The chain combines TRBV12-3 or TRBV12-4 with TRBJ1-5; TRBD1 agrees at 9 bases. V lost 6 bases, J lost 6 bases, and 9 bases stayed unmatched. The CDR3 length is 15 residues. This chain's CDR3 is CASSRGTGLSQPQHF. The CDR3 nucleotides are TGTGCCAGCAGCAGGGGGACAGGGCTAAGTCAGCCCCAGCATTTT.

This clone has ten or more counts. The chain is built from TRBV5-4 and TRBJ2-1; D might be TRBD1 (5 bases). The length of the CDR3 is 14 residues. V was trimmed by 4 bases and J by 2 bases, leaving 10 bases between them. CDR1 and CDR2 from the germline V gene are SGHNT and YYREEE (reference sequence). CDR3: CASSLGPTYNEQFF. The CDR3 DNA is TGTGCCAGCAGCCTGGGGCCCACCTACAATGAGCAGTTCTTC.

The sample holds many counts of this clone. The CDR3 loop reads CASKKGAIVDTQYF. In DNA, the CDR3 is TGTGCCAGCAAAAAGGGAGCAATAGTGGATACGCAGTATTTT. The V gene is TRBV6-2 or TRBV6-3, the J gene TRBJ2-3; the D gene is possibly TRBD2 (5 bases). CDR3 length equals 14 residues. Between the trimmed V and J ends, which lost 7 bases and 6 bases, there was a span of 17 bases. Looked up from germline, CDR1 is MNHEY and CDR2 is SVGEGT.

This clone appeared many times. CDR3 region: CAIREGGRMNTEAFF. In nucleotides, the CDR3 is TGTGCCATCAGGGAAGGAGGAAGAATGAACACTGAAGCTTTCTTT. V is TRBV10-3 and J is TRBJ1-1; D gene uncertain. The V end was cut by 6 bases, the J end by 0 bases, with 14 bases between. Looked up from germline, CDR1 is ENHRY and CDR2 is SYGVKD. This CDR3 has 15 amino acids.